These 15 T cell receptor beta chains came from one sample sequenced in a study of blood T cell repertoires in COVID-19. Repertoires were generated with immunoSEQ multiplex PCR, while TCRdb's copy carries only in-frame clones and drops some. This sample yields some 340,000 clones, of which approximately 91% are seen a single time; around 4.2% belongs to the top ten. The source material was PBMCs or T cells enriched from blood (not recorded which). These receptors were taken from a woman aged 30 to 39 who had been exposed to COVID-19.

This clone was seen once. This chain uses TRBV7-2 with TRBJ2-7; 9 bases line up with TRBD1. This CDR3 spans 15 amino acids. After removal of 2 bases from V and 6 bases from J, the junction contained 8 bases not matched to a gene. Germline V CDR1 and CDR2: SGHTA, FQGNSA. In DNA form, the CDR3 reads TGTGCCAGCAGCTTACAGTACAGGGGGCTCGGCGAGCAGTACTTC. Translating gives CASSLQYRGLGEQYF.

The chain links TRBV15 to TRBJ2-1; TRBD2 might be the D (6 bases). V lost 5 bases and J 1 base, leaving 12 bases between the germline ends. Germline CDR1 is LNHNV and CDR2 is YYDKDF (reference sequence). This CDR3 has 15 amino acids. The CDR3 region is CATSPLGGSYNEQFF. In DNA, the CDR3 is TGTGCCACCAGCCCTCTGGGGGGATCCTACAATGAGCAGTTCTTC.

The chain employs TRBV14 and TRBJ1-1; perhaps TRBD1 as D (5 bases). There are 15 residues in the CDR3. V dropped 4 bases and J dropped 0 bases, with 12 bases sitting between them. Germline values: CDR1 SGHDN, CDR2 FVKESK. The CDR3 is CASSLMGRLNTEAFF. The DNA for the CDR3 is TGTGCCAGCAGCCTAATGGGGCGTTTGAACACTGAAGCTTTCTTT.

J is TRBJ1-2 and V is TRBV7-8; 7 bases are shared with TRBD1. V was pared by 0 bases and J by 0 bases, with 13 bases of the junction left unmatched. CDR1 and CDR2 (germline): SGHVS, FQNEAQ. The CDR3 length is 19 residues. CDR3 in DNA: TGTGCCAGCAGCTTAGCTCTTCGGCGTCCGGGACAGCCTAACTATGGCTACACCTTC. This gives the protein CASSLALRRPGQPNYGYTF.

The V call is TRBV7-2, the J call TRBJ1-2; 12 bases fit TRBD1. Germline lookup yields CDR1 SGHTA and CDR2 FQGNSA. V shed 1 base and J 11 bases; nucleotides not matched to a gene: 11. This CDR3 comprises 16 residues. The CDR3 nucleotides are TGTGCCAGCAGCTTAGTTCCTCCGGGACAGGGGGCGGAGTACACCTTC. Translation gives CASSLVPPGQGAEYTF.

This chain connects TRBV11-1 to TRBJ2-5; D perhaps matches TRBD1 (6 bases). This CDR3 contains 13 residues. CDR1 SGHAT and CDR2 FQDESV come from the germline V gene (reference sequence). V was shortened by 3 bases and J by 2 bases, with 7 bases between the two germline ends. The CDR3 is CASSFTGQETQYF. Written as DNA, the CDR3 is TGTGCCAGCAGCTTCACAGGGCAAGAGACCCAGTACTTC.

This chain joins TRBV6-1 and TRBJ1-2; D not resolved. CDR1 MNHNS and CDR2 SASEGT come from the germline V gene. CDR3 length: 13 residues. V was pared by 0 bases and J by 7 bases, with 9 bases between. DNA for the CDR3: TGTGCCAGCAGTGAAGCACGAGGGTTTGGCTACACCTTC. Translating it yields CASSEARGFGYTF.

This clone has only one observation. The gene calls are TRBV5-4 and TRBJ2-5; maybe TRBD2 (6 bases). There are 14 residues in the CDR3. Germline V gives CDR1 SGHNT, CDR2 YYREEE (reference sequence). Trimming shortened V by 4 bases and J by 5 bases, and 15 bases separated the two germline ends. The DNA of the CDR3 is TGTGCCAGCAGCGGACAACTCCGGGAGGAGACCCAGTACTTC. This encodes CASSGQLREETQYF.

The chain couples TRBV12-3 or TRBV12-4 to TRBJ1-1, with TRBD1 identical over 7 bases. The V segment lost 6 bases and the J segment 7 bases; nucleotides outside the gene matches: 8. This CDR3 region has 13 residues. The CDR3 region is CASRRRDSIEAFF. The CDR3 nucleotides are TGTGCCAGCAGGCGACGGGACAGCATTGAAGCTTTCTTT.

V usage is TRBV12-3 or TRBV12-4 and J usage is TRBJ2-2; TRBD1 is a possible D gene (5 bases). The CDR3 length is 13 residues. The V and J ends lost 0 bases and 7 bases respectively, with 6 bases between them. The CDR3 DNA sequence: TGTGCCAGCAGTTTAGCTCAGGGCGGGGAGCTGTTTTTT. Its translation is CASSLAQGGELFF.

The rearrangement links TRBV18 to TRBJ1-1; D uncertain. This CDR3 spans 16 amino acids. V was shortened by 3 bases and J by 0 bases, with 14 bases between the two germline ends. Germline V gene lookup returns CDR1 KGHSH and CDR2 LQKENI. The CDR3 loop reads CASSPSVWHLNTEAFF. CDR3 nucleotides: TGTGCCAGCTCACCGTCAGTGTGGCACCTGAACACTGAAGCTTTCTTT.

The chain combines TRBV11-2 with TRBJ1-3; a possible D gene is TRBD1 (5 bases). Germline V gives CDR1 SGHAT, CDR2 FQNNGV. The V end was cut by 1 base, the J end by 0 bases, with 7 bases between. The CDR3 consists of 15 residues. CDR3 amino acids: CASSLGTLSGNTIYF. The CDR3 region has the DNA TGTGCCAGCAGCTTAGGGACACTCTCTGGAAACACCATATATTTT. The complete variable domain, with remaining parts taken from reference TRBV11-2 and TRBJ1-3, reads EAGVAQSPRYKIIEKRQSVAFWCNPISGHATLYWYQQILGQGPKLLIQFQNNGVVDDSQLPKDRFSAERLKGVDSTLKIQPAKLEDSAVYLCASSLGTLSGNTIYFGEGSWLTVV.

CDR3 bases: TGTGCCAGCAGTTTCGCGCCAGGGGTCATGACAGATACGCAGTATTTT. This sequence encodes CASSFAPGVMTDTQYF. The rearrangement joins TRBV27 to TRBJ2-3, with D perhaps matching TRBD1 (6 bases). CDR3 length: 16 amino acids. Looked up from germline, CDR1 is MNHEY and CDR2 is SMNVEV (reference sequence). V was pared by 3 bases and J by 3 bases, with 16 bases between.

In nucleotides, the CDR3 is TGTGCCAGCAGCGTAGGGCGGGGGCAGTTCTTC. It yields the protein CASSVGRGQFF. This chain connects TRBV9 to TRBJ2-1; D may be TRBD2 (6 bases). Trimming cost V 0 bases and J 12 bases, with 7 bases left between them. Germline assignment: CDR1 SGDLS and CDR2 YYNGEE. The CDR3 contains 11 residues.

The chain uses TRBV12-3 or TRBV12-4 and TRBJ1-1; 8 bases map to TRBD1. CDR3 size: 13 residues. V trimming: 7 bases; J trimming: 5 bases; junction bases outside the gene matches: 6. The CDR3 sequence: CASTRTGRTEAFF. For the CDR3, the DNA is TGTGCCAGCACCAGGACAGGGCGGACTGAAGCTTTCTTT.